Each of the 14 T cell receptor beta chains below was sequenced from the same sample in a study of a mutant IDH1 vaccine in newly diagnosed glioma. Time point meaning: week 23, last vaccination. One vaccine dose held 300 ug of mutant IDH1 20-mer peptide and came with topical imiquimod. The antigens for these receptors are not known. TCRdb's copy holds only in-frame clones and misses some; the assay was immunoSEQ multiplex PCR. The repertoire holds under 50,000 clones, with 91% as singletons. The starting material was PBMCs, obtained from a glioma patient whose treatment included an IDH1 peptide vaccine. These receptor sequences come from a man in his forties or fifties with glioma.

By share, this clone ranks as medium-sized. V and J are TRBV7-2 and TRBJ2-5; either TRBD1 or TRBD2 may fit D (5 bases each). Trimming shortened V by 2 bases and J by 1 base, and 11 bases separated the two germline ends. Germline lookup yields CDR1 SGHTA and CDR2 FQGNSA. This CDR3 region has 15 residues. Here the CDR3 DNA reads TGTGCCAGCAGCTTAAACGGGGCCCTCCAAGAGACCCAGTACTTC. Amino acid sequence: CASSLNGALQETQYF.

The chain links TRBV15 to TRBJ2-7, with 8 bases fitting TRBD1. There are 14 residues in the CDR3. V lost 2 bases and J lost 7; bases outside the gene matches: 7. The germline CDR1 and CDR2 sequences are LNHNV and YYDKDF (reference sequence). The CDR3 reads CATSRQGASGEQYF. DNA of the CDR3: TGTGCCACCAGCAGACAGGGGGCGTCGGGGGAGCAGTACTTC.

In DNA form, the CDR3 reads TGCAGCGTTGAAGATCTTAGCAGGGCGAACACCGGGGAGCTGTTTTTT. Its protein product is CSVEDLSRANTGELFF. The V call is TRBV29-1, the J call TRBJ2-2, with D possibly being TRBD1 (5 bases). This CDR3 spans 16 amino acids. Germline V gives CDR1 SQVTM, CDR2 ANQGSEA. V shed 0 bases and J shed 0 bases, with 11 bases lying between them.

The chain has TRBV7-8 and TRBJ1-5; D is possibly TRBD1 (6 bases). Per the germline V gene, CDR1 is SGHVS and CDR2 is FQNEAQ. The V and J ends lost 3 bases and 7 bases respectively, with 16 bases between them. CDR3 size: 15 residues. The CDR3 DNA follows: TGTGCCAGCAGCTTTCAGGGGAGATCTCTACAGCCCCAGCATTTT. Its translation is CASSFQGRSLQPQHF.

The chain carries TRBV9 and TRBJ2-5; 8 bases align to TRBD2. Germline CDR1 is SGDLS and CDR2 is YYNGEE. Trimming took 7 bases from V and 5 from J; bases not matched to a gene: 16. This CDR3 region has 16 residues. The CDR3 reads CASASSSGLSGETQYF. CDR3 coding DNA: TGTGCCAGCGCCTCCTCTAGCGGGCTTTCGGGGGAGACCCAGTACTTC.

The CDR3 sequence: CASSLRSTGEETQYF. DNA of the CDR3: TGTGCCAGCAGCTTAAGGTCGACAGGGGAGGAGACCCAGTACTTC. J is TRBJ2-5 and V is TRBV7-9, with TRBD1 matching 8 bases. This CDR3 has 15 residues. Trimming cost V 2 bases and J 5 bases; bases outside gene matches: 7. Per germline, CDR1 SEHNR and CDR2 FQNEAQ (reference sequence).

The gene calls are TRBV5-1 and TRBJ1-1; tentatively, D is TRBD1 (6 bases). V was cut by 6 bases and J by 2 bases, with 17 bases left in between. CDR3 length: 15 residues. Germline V gene data show CDR1 as SGHRS and CDR2 as YFSETQ. The CDR3 nucleotides read TGCGCCAGCACCTATGATGGACAGCCCAACACTGAAGCTTTCTTT. Its protein is CASTYDGQPNTEAFF.

This chain uses TRBV5-1 with TRBJ2-4, with 10 bases lining up with TRBD1. Germline trimming cut 4 bases from V and 6 bases from J; bases unmatched to any gene: 4. The germline gives CDR1 SGHRS, CDR2 YFSETQ. The CDR3 length is 14 residues. CDR3 amino acids: CASSMGTGVNIQYF. The CDR3 DNA reads as TGCGCCAGCAGCATGGGGACAGGGGTAAACATTCAGTACTTC.

The gene calls are TRBV7-2 and TRBJ1-2; D is unclear. Deletions cut 0 bases from V and 0 bases from J, with 8 bases between. The germline gives CDR1 SGHTA, CDR2 FQGNSA. The length of the CDR3 is 15 residues. Here the CDR3 reads CASSLAGSSNYGYTF. The DNA for the CDR3 is TGTGCCAGCAGCTTAGCAGGGTCGTCTAACTATGGCTACACCTTC.

The chain recombines TRBV9 with TRBJ1-5, with D hard to call. V lost 0 bases and J 7 bases, leaving 11 bases between the germline ends. Germline values: CDR1 SGDLS, CDR2 YYNGEE. The CDR3 has 14 amino acids. The CDR3 is CASSVGAAGQPQHF. CDR3 nucleotides: TGTGCCAGCAGCGTAGGGGCGGCGGGGCAGCCCCAGCATTTT.

The V and J genes are TRBV2 and TRBJ2-7; unclear D gene. Germline V lookup: CDR1 SNHLY, CDR2 FYNNEI. Trimming stripped 7 bases from V and 3 bases from J, with 10 bases between. There are 12 residues in the CDR3. The CDR3 reads CASMGKFYEQYF. For the CDR3, the DNA is TGTGCCAGCATGGGGAAGTTCTACGAGCAGTACTTC.

The V and J genes are TRBV2 and TRBJ1-5; D not resolved. The V end was cut by 7 bases, the J end by 0 bases, with 10 bases between. The germline V gene encodes CDR1 SNHLY and CDR2 FYNNEI. The CDR3 covers 14 residues. CDR3 sequence reads: CASNYGPSNQPQHF. CDR3 nucleotide sequence: TGTGCCAGCAACTACGGGCCTAGCAATCAGCCCCAGCATTTT.

This chain connects TRBV4-2 to TRBJ2-5; TRBD2 agrees at 7 bases. The CDR3 is made up of 16 amino acids. CDR1 is LGHNA and CDR2 is YNFKEQ in the germline V gene. J lost 1 base, V lost 1 base, and 6 bases had no gene match. The CDR3 is CASSQGVGGGQETQYF. CDR3 DNA sequence: TGTGCCAGCAGCCAAGGGGTGGGCGGGGGCCAAGAGACCCAGTACTTC.

The chain carries TRBV5-4 and TRBJ1-1; D is unclear. CDR3 length: 13 residues. CDR1 and CDR2 from the germline V gene are SGHNT and YYREEE (reference sequence). Trimming cost V 0 bases and J 1 base, with 4 bases left between them. CDR3 in amino acids: CASSLARNTEAFF. In DNA form, the CDR3 reads TGTGCCAGCAGCTTGGCCAGGAACACTGAAGCTTTCTTT.